One and the same sample provided the 4 T cell receptor beta chains below, sequenced in a study of T cell responses to AZD1222 COVID-19 vaccine. The method was immunoSEQ multiplex PCR; TCRdb's version includes in-frame clones alone and lacks a portion of them. The table includes more than 70,000 clones, around 90% detected once. The sequencing here drew on peripheral blood, taken on day 0 of MenACWY control vaccination. The receptors here all came from an adult in good health.

The V and J genes are TRBV6-4 and TRBJ2-1; 12 nucleotides line up with TRBD1. From germline, CDR1 is MRHNA and CDR2 SNTAGT. The CDR3 loop spans 14 amino acids. Trimming removed 5 bases from V and 12 bases from J; junction bases left unmatched: 8. Here the CDR3 reads CASSPGTGGPGQFF. In DNA form, the CDR3 reads TGTGCCAGCAGTCCCGGGACAGGGGGCCCTGGGCAGTTCTTC.

CDR3 DNA sequence: TGTGCCAGCAGCCCCCCCTGGGACAGTAATTCACCCCTCCACTTT. This gives the protein CASSPPWDSNSPLHF. This sequence joins TRBV11-2 and TRBJ1-6; 7 positions match TRBD1. Unmatched junction bases numbered 7, after V lost 5 bases and J lost 6 bases. CDR3 length: 15 residues. Germline values: CDR1 SGHAT, CDR2 FQNNGV.

In DNA, the CDR3 is TGCGCCAGCAGCTTGGCGGACGGTGAGCAGTACTTC. This gives the protein CASSLADGEQYF. The chain carries TRBV5-1 and TRBJ2-7; D uncertain. V lost 0 bases and J 7 bases, leaving 8 bases between the germline ends. Germline V gene data show CDR1 as SGHRS and CDR2 as YFSETQ. CDR3 length: 12 amino acids.

The chain links TRBV19 to TRBJ1-3, with D tentatively TRBD1 (5 bases). The CDR3 spans 15 residues. Germline CDR1 is LNHDA and CDR2 is SQIVND (reference sequence). V was trimmed by 9 bases and J by 7 bases, leaving 22 bases between them. The CDR3 region has the DNA TGTGCCAGCGTGGAGGGGAGAGTGGGTCGGAACACCATATATTTT. This sequence encodes CASVEGRVGRNTIYF.